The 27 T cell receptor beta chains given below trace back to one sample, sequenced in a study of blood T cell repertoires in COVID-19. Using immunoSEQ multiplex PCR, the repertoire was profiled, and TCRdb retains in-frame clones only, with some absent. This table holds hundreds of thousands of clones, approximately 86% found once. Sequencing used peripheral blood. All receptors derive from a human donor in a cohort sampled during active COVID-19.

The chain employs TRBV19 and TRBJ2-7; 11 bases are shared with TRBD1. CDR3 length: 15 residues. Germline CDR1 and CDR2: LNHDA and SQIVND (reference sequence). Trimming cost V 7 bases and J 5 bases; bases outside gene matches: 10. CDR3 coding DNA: TGTGCCAGTAACACTGGCCCGGGACAGGGGGACGAGCAGTACTTC. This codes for CASNTGPGQGDEQYF. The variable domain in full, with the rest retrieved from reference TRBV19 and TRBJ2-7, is DGGITQSPKYLFRKEGQNVTLSCEQNLNHDAMYWYRQDPGQGLRLIYYSQIVNDFQKGDIAEGYSVSREKKESFPLTVTSAQKNPTAFYLCASNTGPGQGDEQYFGPGTRLTVT.

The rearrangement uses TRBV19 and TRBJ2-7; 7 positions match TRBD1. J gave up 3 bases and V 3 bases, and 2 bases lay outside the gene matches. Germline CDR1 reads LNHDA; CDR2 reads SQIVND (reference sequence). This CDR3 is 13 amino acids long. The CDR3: CASSMTGSYEQYF. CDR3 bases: TGTGCCAGTAGTATGACAGGGAGCTACGAGCAGTACTTC.

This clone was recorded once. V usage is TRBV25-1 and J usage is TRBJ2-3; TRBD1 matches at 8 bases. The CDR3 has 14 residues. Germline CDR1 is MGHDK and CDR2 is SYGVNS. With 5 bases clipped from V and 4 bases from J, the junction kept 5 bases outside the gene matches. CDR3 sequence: CASSLDRVADTQYF. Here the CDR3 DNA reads TGTGCCAGCAGTCTGGACAGGGTGGCAGATACGCAGTATTTT.

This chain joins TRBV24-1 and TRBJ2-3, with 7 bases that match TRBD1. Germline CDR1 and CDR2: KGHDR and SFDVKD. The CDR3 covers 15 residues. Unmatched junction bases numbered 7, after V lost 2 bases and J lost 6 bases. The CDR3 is CATSDSDRVRDTQYF. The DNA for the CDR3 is TGTGCCACCAGTGATTCCGACAGGGTGAGGGATACGCAGTATTTT.

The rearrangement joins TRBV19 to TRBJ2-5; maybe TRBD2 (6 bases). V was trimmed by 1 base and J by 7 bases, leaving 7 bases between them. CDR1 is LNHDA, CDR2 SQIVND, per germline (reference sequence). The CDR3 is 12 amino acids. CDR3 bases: TGTGCCAGTAGTATAGCCGGGGGGACCCAGTACTTC. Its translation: CASSIAGGTQYF.

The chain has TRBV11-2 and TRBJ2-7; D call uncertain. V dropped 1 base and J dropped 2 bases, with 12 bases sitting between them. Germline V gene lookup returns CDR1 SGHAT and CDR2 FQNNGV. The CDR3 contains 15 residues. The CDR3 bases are TGTGCCAGCAGCTTAGTCCCAGGTATTCCCTACGAGCAGTACTTC. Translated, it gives CASSLVPGIPYEQYF.

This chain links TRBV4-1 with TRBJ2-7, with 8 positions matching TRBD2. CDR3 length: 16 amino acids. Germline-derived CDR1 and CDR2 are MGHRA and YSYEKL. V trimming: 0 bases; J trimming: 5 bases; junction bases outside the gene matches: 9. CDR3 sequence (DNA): TGCGCCAGCAGCCAAGATCGGAGCGGGAGAATCCACGAGCAGTACTTC. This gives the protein CASSQDRSGRIHEQYF.

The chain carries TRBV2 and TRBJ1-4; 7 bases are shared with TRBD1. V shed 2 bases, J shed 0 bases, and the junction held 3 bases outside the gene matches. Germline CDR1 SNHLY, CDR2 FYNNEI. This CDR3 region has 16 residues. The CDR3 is CASSERDSTTNEKLFF. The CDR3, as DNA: TGTGCCAGCAGTGAAAGGGACAGCACAACTAATGAAAAACTGTTTTTT.

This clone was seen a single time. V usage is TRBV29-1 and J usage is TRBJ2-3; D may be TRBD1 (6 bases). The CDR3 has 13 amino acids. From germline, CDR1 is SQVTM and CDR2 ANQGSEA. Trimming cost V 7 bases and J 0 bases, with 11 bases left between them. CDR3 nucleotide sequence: TGCAGCGCACGGACAGACAGCACAGATACGCAGTATTTT. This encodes CSARTDSTDTQYF.

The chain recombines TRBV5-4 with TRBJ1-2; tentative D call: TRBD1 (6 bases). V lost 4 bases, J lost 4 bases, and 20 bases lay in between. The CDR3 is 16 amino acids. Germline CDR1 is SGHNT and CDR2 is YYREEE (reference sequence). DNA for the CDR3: TGTGCCAGCAGCCCTCCCCGGGCGGGGGCCGGCTATGGCTACACCTTC. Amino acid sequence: CASSPPRAGAGYGYTF.

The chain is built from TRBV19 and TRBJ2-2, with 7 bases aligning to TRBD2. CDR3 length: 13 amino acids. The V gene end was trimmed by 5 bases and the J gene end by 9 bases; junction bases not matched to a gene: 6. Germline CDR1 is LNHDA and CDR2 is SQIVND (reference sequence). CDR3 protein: CASSYGGVRELFF. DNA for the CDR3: TGTGCCAGTAGTTATGGGGGGGTCCGGGAGCTGTTTTTT.

The CDR3: CASSPSSGPNSYEQYF. The CDR3 nucleotides are TGTGCCAGCAGCCCCTCTAGCGGCCCAAATTCCTACGAGCAGTACTTC. This rearrangement joins TRBV27 to TRBJ2-7; 7 positions match TRBD2. This CDR3 is 16 amino acids long. J gave up 1 base and V 6 bases, and 12 bases lay outside the gene matches. Germline-derived CDR1 and CDR2 are MNHEY and SMNVEV (reference sequence).

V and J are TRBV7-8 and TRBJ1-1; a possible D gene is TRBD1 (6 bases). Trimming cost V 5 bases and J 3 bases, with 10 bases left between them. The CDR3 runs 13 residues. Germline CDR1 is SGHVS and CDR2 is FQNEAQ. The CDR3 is CASSPHRDTEAFF. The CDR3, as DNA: TGTGCCAGCAGCCCCCACAGGGACACTGAAGCTTTCTTT.

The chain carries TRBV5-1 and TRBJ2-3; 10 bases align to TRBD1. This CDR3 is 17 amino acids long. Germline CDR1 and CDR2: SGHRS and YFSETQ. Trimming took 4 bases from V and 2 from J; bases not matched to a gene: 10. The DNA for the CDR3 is TGCGCCAGCAGCACCAGACAGGGGGCGGCCCCCACAGATACGCAGTATTTT. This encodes CASSTRQGAAPTDTQYF.

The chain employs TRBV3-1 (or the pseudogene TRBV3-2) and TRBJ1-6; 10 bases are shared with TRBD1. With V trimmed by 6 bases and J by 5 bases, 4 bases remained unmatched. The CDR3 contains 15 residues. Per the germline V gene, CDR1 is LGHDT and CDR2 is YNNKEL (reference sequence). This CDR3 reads CASSPGTGDNSPLHF. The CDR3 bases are TGTGCCAGCAGTCCTGGGACAGGGGATAATTCACCCCTCCACTTT.

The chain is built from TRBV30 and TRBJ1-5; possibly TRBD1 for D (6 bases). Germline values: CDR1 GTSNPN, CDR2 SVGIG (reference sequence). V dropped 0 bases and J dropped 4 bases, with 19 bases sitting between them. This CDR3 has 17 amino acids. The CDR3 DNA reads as TGTGCCTGGAGTGTAACGGGAGGGGGTCGGGGAAATCAGCCCCAGCATTTT. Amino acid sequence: CAWSVTGGGRGNQPQHF.

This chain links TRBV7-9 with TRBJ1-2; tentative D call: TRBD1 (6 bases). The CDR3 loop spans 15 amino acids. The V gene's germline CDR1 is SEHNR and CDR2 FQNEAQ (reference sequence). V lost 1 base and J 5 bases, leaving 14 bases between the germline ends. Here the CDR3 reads CASSLGDNLPYGYTF. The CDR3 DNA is TGTGCCAGCAGCTTAGGGGACAATCTACCATATGGCTACACCTTC.

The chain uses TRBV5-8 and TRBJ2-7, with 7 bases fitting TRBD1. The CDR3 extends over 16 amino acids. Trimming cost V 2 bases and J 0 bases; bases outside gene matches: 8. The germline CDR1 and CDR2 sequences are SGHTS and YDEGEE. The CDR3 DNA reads TGTGCCAGCAGCTTTGCGGACAGGCACAGCTCCTACGAGCAGTACTTC. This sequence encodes CASSFADRHSSYEQYF. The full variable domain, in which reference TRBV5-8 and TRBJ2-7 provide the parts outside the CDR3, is EAGVTQSPTHLIKTRGQQATLRCSPISGHTSVYWYQQALGLGLQFLLWYDEGEERNRGNFPPRFSGRQFPNYSSELNVNALELEDSALYLCASSFADRHSSYEQYFGPGTRLTVT.

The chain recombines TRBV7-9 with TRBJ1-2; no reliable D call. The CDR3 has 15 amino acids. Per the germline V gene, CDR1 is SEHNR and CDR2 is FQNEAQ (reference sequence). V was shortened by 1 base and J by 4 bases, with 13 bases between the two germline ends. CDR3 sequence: CASSLDLELSYGYTF. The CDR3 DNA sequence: TGTGCCAGCAGCTTAGACCTAGAACTTTCCTATGGCTACACCTTC.

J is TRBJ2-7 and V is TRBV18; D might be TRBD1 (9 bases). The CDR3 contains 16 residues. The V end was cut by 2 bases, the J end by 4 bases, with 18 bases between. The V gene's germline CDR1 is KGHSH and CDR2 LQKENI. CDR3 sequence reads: CASSPLAGQGIYEQYF. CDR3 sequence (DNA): TGTGCCAGCTCACCATTAGCGGGACAGGGAATTTACGAGCAGTACTTC.

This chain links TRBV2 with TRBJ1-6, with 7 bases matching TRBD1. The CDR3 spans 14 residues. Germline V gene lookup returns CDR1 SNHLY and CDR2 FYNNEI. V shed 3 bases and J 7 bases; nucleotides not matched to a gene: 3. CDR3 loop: CASSDPGGNSPLHF. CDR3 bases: TGTGCCAGCAGTGATCCAGGGGGAAATTCACCCCTCCACTTT.

The CDR3 sequence is CASFRGLWGTEAFF. CDR3 in DNA: TGTGCCAGCTTCAGGGGTTTATGGGGCACTGAAGCTTTCTTT. The chain links TRBV2 to TRBJ1-1, with D perhaps TRBD1 (6 bases). Trimming left V 8 bases short and J 4 bases short, with 17 bases between. This CDR3 is 14 amino acids long. Germline lookup yields CDR1 SNHLY and CDR2 FYNNEI.

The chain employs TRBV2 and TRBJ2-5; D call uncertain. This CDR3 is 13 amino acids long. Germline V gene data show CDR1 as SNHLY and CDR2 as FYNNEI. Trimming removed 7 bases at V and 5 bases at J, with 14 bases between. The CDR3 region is CASTLGLRETQYF. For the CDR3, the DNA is TGTGCCAGCACCTTAGGCCTGAGGGAGACCCAGTACTTC.

The CDR3 spells CASSTGGWLYRNQPQHF. The CDR3 DNA is TGTGCCAGTAGTACCGGGGGGTGGCTATACAGGAATCAGCCCCAGCATTTT. This chain uses TRBV19 with TRBJ1-5; D perhaps matches TRBD1 (5 bases). CDR3 length: 17 residues. Germline V CDR1 and CDR2: LNHDA, SQIVND (reference sequence). V was cut by 4 bases and J by 4 bases, with 20 bases left in between.

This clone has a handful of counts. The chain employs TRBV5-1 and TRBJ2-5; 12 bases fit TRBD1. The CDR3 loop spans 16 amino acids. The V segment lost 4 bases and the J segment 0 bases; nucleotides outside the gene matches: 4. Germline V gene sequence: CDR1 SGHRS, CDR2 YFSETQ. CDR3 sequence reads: CASSPGTGGYQETQYF. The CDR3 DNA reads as TGCGCCAGCAGCCCCGGGACAGGGGGCTACCAAGAGACCCAGTACTTC.

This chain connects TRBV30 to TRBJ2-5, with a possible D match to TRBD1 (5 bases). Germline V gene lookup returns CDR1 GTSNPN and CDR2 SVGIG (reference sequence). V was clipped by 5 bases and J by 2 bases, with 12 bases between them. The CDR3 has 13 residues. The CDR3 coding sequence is TGTGCCTGGGGTGCGACAGCTCAAGAGACCCAGTACTTC. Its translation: CAWGATAQETQYF.

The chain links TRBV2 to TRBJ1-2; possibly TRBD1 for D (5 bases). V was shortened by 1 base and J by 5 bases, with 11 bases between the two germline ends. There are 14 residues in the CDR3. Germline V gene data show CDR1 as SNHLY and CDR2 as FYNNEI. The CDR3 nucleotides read TGTGCCAGCAGTGAAGGGCGGGGCGCTTATGGCTACACCTTC. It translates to CASSEGRGAYGYTF. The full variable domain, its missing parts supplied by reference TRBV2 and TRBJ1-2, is EPEVTQTPSHQVTQMGQEVILRCVPISNHLYFYWYRQILGQKVEFLVSFYNNEISEKSEIFDDQFSVERPDGSNFTLKIRSTKLEDSAMYFCASSEGRGAYGYTFGSGTRLTVV.